This T cell receptor beta chain was recovered during a study of blood T cell repertoires in COVID-19. Each participant's cohort was designated according to participant-reported clinical history. Repertoires were generated with immunoSEQ multiplex PCR, while TCRdb's copy carries only in-frame clones and drops some. The repertoire consists of fewer than 350,000 clones, with nearly 90% occurring once and the leading ten covering 1.5% to 2%. The length of the CDR3 is 16 residues. CDR1 is LNHDA, CDR2 SQIVND, per germline (reference sequence). Trimming cost V 7 bases and J 4 bases, with 20 bases left between them.

This chain links TRBV19 with TRBJ1-5, with a tentative D call TRBD1 (6 bases). This receptor was obtained from a woman between 18 and 30 years old with acute COVID-19. The sequenced sample was PBMCs or T cells enriched from blood (not recorded which). CDR3 loop: CASTLRQAGGNQPQHF. In DNA, the CDR3 is TGTGCCAGTACCCTAAGACAGGCCGGGGGGAATCAGCCCCAGCATTTT.